The 24 T cell receptor beta chains reported below all come from one sample, sequenced in a study of blood T cells in healthy people across ages. Then a second PCR, running about 6 to 12 cycles, was carried out with a sample-barcoded 5' primer and a J-beta primer mix. TCRdb passed the 5' RACE reads through MiXCR, listing each CDR3 protein once. The sample has more than 1,400,000 distinct CDR3 sequences, 42% seen once. Sequenced material: blood. These receptors all come from a young woman in good health.

The chain is built from TRBV20-1 and TRBJ2-1, with 11 bases aligning to TRBD2. The DNA end favors TRBJ2-7, so the J call may be wrong. Germline V lookup: CDR1 DFQATT, CDR2 SNEGSKA (reference sequence). This CDR3 has 18 amino acids. CDR3 amino acids: CSARDPSGGTGGYNEQYF. The CDR3 DNA sequence: TGCAGTGCTAGAGATCCTAGCGGGGGGACGGGCGGGTACAATGAGCAGTACTTC.

V is TRBV3-1 and J is TRBJ2-2; the D call may be TRBD1 or TRBD2 (5 bases each). The CDR3 totals 17 residues. The V end lost 1 base, the J end lost 4 bases, and 16 bases lay between the germline ends. Germline loops: CDR1 LGHDT, CDR2 YNNKEL (reference sequence). The CDR3 bases are TGTGCCAGCAGCCAAGTCACCACTAGGGGAGCCACCGGGGAGCTGTTTTTT. It yields the protein CASSQVTTRGATGELFF.

A few counts support this clonotype. The V gene is TRBV6-1, the J gene TRBJ2-7; D possibly corresponds to TRBD1 (5 bases). The V gene lost 7 bases and the J gene lost 3 bases, with 13 bases spanning the gap. There are 13 residues in the CDR3. Germline V gives CDR1 MNHNS, CDR2 SASEGT. This CDR3 is CASNAGFVYEQYF. The CDR3 DNA is TGTGCCAGCAATGCAGGGTTCGTCTACGAGCAGTACTTC.

This chain links TRBV20-1 with TRBJ1-6; the match to TRBD1 covers 9 bases. Germline V gene data show CDR1 as DFQATT and CDR2 as SNEGSKA (reference sequence). The CDR3 is 14 residues long. Trimming took 5 bases from V and 10 from J; bases not matched to a gene: 9. CDR3 in DNA: TGCAGTGCTGACGGGGACAGGGACCAGTCACCCCTCCACTTT. Translating gives CSADGDRDQSPLHF.

Points on this clonotype: This may arise from a read error, as a much more abundant clone is one base away. The chain carries TRBV20-1 and TRBJ2-1; D is uncertain. The tail of the sequence fits TRBJ2-7 better, so the J call may be wrong. CDR1 is DFQATT, CDR2 SNEGSKA, per germline (reference sequence). The CDR3 is made up of 12 amino acids. The DNA of the CDR3 is TGCAGTGCTAGAGGGCATTACAATGAGCAGTACTTC. Residues: CSARGHYNEQYF.

J is TRBJ2-1 and V is TRBV4-1; D ambiguous. CDR1 and CDR2 (germline): MGHRA, YSYEKL. This CDR3 is 13 amino acids long. Trimming stripped 1 base from V and 9 bases from J, with 10 bases between. The chain's CDR3 is CASSQGETGEQFF. The CDR3 coding sequence is TGCGCCAGCAGCCAAGGAGAAACTGGTGAGCAGTTCTTC.

The V call is TRBV24-1, the J call TRBJ2-3; D gene uncertain. Germline-derived CDR1 and CDR2 are KGHDR and SFDVKD. V was trimmed by 3 bases and J by 4 bases, leaving 10 bases between them. The CDR3 consists of 14 residues. Written as DNA, the CDR3 is TGTGCCACCAGTGATCCGGGCCCTGCAGATACGCAGTATTTT. This translates into CATSDPGPADTQYF.

The genes are TRBV6-4 and TRBJ1-2, with 10 bases matching TRBD1. The V and J ends lost 10 bases and 5 bases, in that order; junction bases with no gene match: 4. The germline CDR1 and CDR2 sequences are MRHNA and SNTAGT. This CDR3 has 12 amino acids. The CDR3 region has the DNA TGTGCCACCAAGGACAGGGGGTATGGCTACACCTTC. Translation: CATKDRGYGYTF.

The chain has TRBV20-1 and TRBJ2-1; 8 bases agree with TRBD2. The DNA end is a closer match to TRBJ2-7, so the J assignment may be wrong. Germline lookup yields CDR1 DFQATT and CDR2 SNEGSKA (reference sequence). The CDR3 totals 17 residues. This CDR3 is CSARKELAGGSYNEQYF. The CDR3 nucleotides read TGCAGTGCTAGGAAGGAGCTAGCGGGCGGTTCCTACAATGAGCAGTACTTC.

On this clonotype: One junction end does not reproduce the germline sequence, and a read error may be involved. The rearrangement uses TRBV7-3 and TRBJ2-4; weak D call: TRBD1 (5 bases). The J call may be faulty, since TRBJ2-7 better matches the DNA end. In germline, CDR1 is SGHTA, CDR2 FQGTGA. The length of the CDR3 is 14 residues. The CDR3 nucleotides are TGTGCCAGCGGCTTAGGACCCTCCCAGGGCGAGCAGTACTTC. It specifies CASGLGPSQGEQYF.

The CDR3 nucleotides read TGCGCCAGCTTGGTAGGACAGGAGGCACGATTCACAGATACGCAGTATTTT. Protein sequence: CASLVGQEARFTDTQYF. This sequence joins TRBV5-1 and TRBJ2-3, with 7 bases identical to TRBD1. CDR1 SGHRS and CDR2 YFSETQ come from the germline V gene. The CDR3 contains 17 residues. The ends lost 7 bases at V and 2 bases at J; junction bases unmatched: 16. The full variable domain, with the rest looked up from reference TRBV5-1 and TRBJ2-3, is KAGVTQTPRYLIKTRGQQVTLSCSPISGHRSVSWYQQTPGQGLQFLFEYFSETQRNKGNFPGRFSGRQFSNSRSEMNVSTLELGDSALYLCASLVGQEARFTDTQYFGPGTRLTVL.

Comments on this clonotype: This sequence may be a read error, since a much larger clone differs from it by one base. This chain connects TRBV7-9 to TRBJ2-1; no reliable D call. The CDR3 contains 12 residues. The V gene's germline CDR1 is SEHNR and CDR2 FQNEAQ (reference sequence). V gave up 5 bases and J gave up 10 bases, with 12 bases separating them. This CDR3 is CASSRTIKEQFF. In DNA, the CDR3 is TGTGCCAGCAGCAGAACTATCAAGGAGCAGTTCTTC.

This clonotype was counted between two and nine times. The V call is TRBV7-9, the J call TRBJ2-5; 11 bases agree with TRBD2. CDR1 and CDR2 (germline): SEHNR, FQNEAQ (reference sequence). V gave up 3 bases and J gave up 5 bases; unmatched junction bases: 2. There are 14 residues in the CDR3. As DNA, the CDR3 is TGTGCCAGCAGCTTGACTAGCGGGGTTGAGACCCAGTACTTC. Its protein product is CASSLTSGVETQYF.

This clonotype was picked up a small number of times. The chain employs TRBV20-1 and TRBJ1-1; 7 bases are shared with TRBD1. V lost 6 bases and J lost 5; bases outside the gene matches: 9. CDR1 is DFQATT and CDR2 is SNEGSKA in the germline V gene (reference sequence). The CDR3 spans 13 residues. This CDR3 reads CSADGQAQTEAFF. DNA of the CDR3: TGCAGTGCAGATGGACAGGCCCAAACTGAAGCTTTCTTT.

The CDR3, as DNA: TGTGCCAGCAGGGAAAGAGGACGGGGCTACAATGAGCAGTTCTTC. It yields the protein CASRERGRGYNEQFF. J is TRBJ2-1 and V is TRBV2; D is possibly TRBD2 (5 bases). This CDR3 is 15 amino acids long. Between the trimmed V and J ends, which lost 6 bases and 3 bases, there was a span of 15 bases. Germline V CDR1 and CDR2: SNHLY, FYNNEI.

V is TRBV20-1 and J is TRBJ2-5; 7 positions match TRBD1. The DNA end lines up better with TRBJ2-7; the J call may be wrong. CDR1 and CDR2 from the germline V gene are DFQATT and SNEGSKA (reference sequence). The CDR3 spans 15 residues. The CDR3 DNA reads TGCAGTGCTAGGGCGCTCCGGGACAGTTCCTACGAGCAGTACTTC. Amino acid sequence: CSARALRDSSYEQYF.

This clonotype was seen more than once but under ten times. V usage is TRBV12-3 or TRBV12-4 and J usage is TRBJ2-3, with D perhaps matching TRBD1 or TRBD2 (6 bases each). The CDR3 consists of 15 residues. Trimming left V 6 bases short and J 2 bases short, with 15 bases between. The CDR3 sequence is CASRRRGGNTDTQYF. The CDR3 nucleotides are TGTGCCAGCAGACGGAGAGGGGGGAACACAGATACGCAGTATTTT.

The chain employs TRBV6-1 and TRBJ1-2; D unclear. CDR3 length equals 13 residues. Trimming left V 3 bases short and J 4 bases short, with 9 bases between. CDR1 and CDR2 (germline): MNHNS, SASEGT. The CDR3 DNA reads TGTGCCAGCAGTGATATTGGGGTCTATGGCTACACCTTC. Translated, it gives CASSDIGVYGYTF.

V and J are TRBV20-1 and TRBJ2-3; the D gene could be TRBD1 or TRBD2 (6 bases each). This CDR3 has 14 amino acids. V was clipped by 6 bases and J by 4 bases, with 17 bases between them. CDR1 is DFQATT, CDR2 SNEGSKA, per germline (reference sequence). The CDR3 spells CSAEGGIVADTQYF. DNA of the CDR3: TGCAGTGCGGAGGGGGGAATAGTCGCAGATACGCAGTATTTT.

The chain uses TRBV2 and TRBJ2-1; 7 bases fit TRBD1. Germline CDR1 and CDR2: SNHLY and FYNNEI. This CDR3 comprises 15 residues. Trimming cost V 7 bases and J 1 base; bases outside gene matches: 7. The CDR3 is CASIGKGASYNEQFF. Here the CDR3 DNA reads TGTGCCAGCATAGGGAAGGGGGCTTCCTACAATGAGCAGTTCTTC.

This clonotype has only a few counts. This chain links TRBV7-2 with TRBJ2-1, with D perhaps TRBD2 (6 bases). CDR1 is SGHTA and CDR2 is FQGNSA in the germline V gene. V was shortened by 9 bases and J by 6 bases, with 15 bases between the two germline ends. This CDR3 spans 13 amino acids. The CDR3 spells CASPAGGSNEQFF. DNA for the CDR3: TGTGCCAGTCCAGCAGGAGGGTCCAATGAGCAGTTCTTC.

The table lists this clonotype with a few counts. DNA of the CDR3: TGCAGTGGACTGCCTGGTAATCAGCCCCAGCATTTT. It translates to CSGLPGNQPQHF. The J gene is TRBJ1-5, the V gene TRBV20-1; no clear D. V lost 7 bases and J 4 bases, leaving 11 bases between the germline ends. The CDR3 totals 12 residues. Germline CDR1 is DFQATT and CDR2 is SNEGSKA (reference sequence).

V usage is TRBV20-1 and J usage is TRBJ1-1, with unresolved D. The germline V and J ends were trimmed by 3 bases and 0 bases, with 17 bases remaining between them. This CDR3 is built from 16 residues. Germline V lookup: CDR1 DFQATT, CDR2 SNEGSKA (reference sequence). The CDR3 protein is CSASLQSRTLNTEAFF. CDR3 coding DNA: TGCAGTGCTAGTCTGCAGTCGAGGACCTTGAACACTGAAGCTTTCTTT.

The J gene is TRBJ2-7, the V gene TRBV3-1; 7 nucleotides match TRBD1. Trimming cost V 0 bases and J 2 bases; bases outside gene matches: 4. CDR1 and CDR2 from the germline V gene are LGHDT and YNNKEL (reference sequence). The CDR3 is 15 amino acids. In DNA form, the CDR3 reads TGTGCCAGCAGCCAAGATAGGCAGGGGGCCTACGAGCAGTACTTC. Protein product: CASSQDRQGAYEQYF.